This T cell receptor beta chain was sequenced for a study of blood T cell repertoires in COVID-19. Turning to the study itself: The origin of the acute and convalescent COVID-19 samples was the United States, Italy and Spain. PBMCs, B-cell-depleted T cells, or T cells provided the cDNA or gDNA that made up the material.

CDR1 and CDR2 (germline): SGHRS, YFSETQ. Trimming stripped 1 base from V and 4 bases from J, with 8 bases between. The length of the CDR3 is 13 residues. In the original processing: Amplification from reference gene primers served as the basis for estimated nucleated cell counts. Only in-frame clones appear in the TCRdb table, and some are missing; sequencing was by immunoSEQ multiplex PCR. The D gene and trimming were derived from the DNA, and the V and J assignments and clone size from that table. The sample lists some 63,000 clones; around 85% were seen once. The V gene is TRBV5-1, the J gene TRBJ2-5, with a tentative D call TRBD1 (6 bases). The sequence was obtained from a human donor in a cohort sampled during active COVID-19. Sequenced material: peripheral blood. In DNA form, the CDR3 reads TGCGCCAGCAGCTTGACAGGGAGAGAGACCCAGTACTTC. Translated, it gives CASSLTGRETQYF.